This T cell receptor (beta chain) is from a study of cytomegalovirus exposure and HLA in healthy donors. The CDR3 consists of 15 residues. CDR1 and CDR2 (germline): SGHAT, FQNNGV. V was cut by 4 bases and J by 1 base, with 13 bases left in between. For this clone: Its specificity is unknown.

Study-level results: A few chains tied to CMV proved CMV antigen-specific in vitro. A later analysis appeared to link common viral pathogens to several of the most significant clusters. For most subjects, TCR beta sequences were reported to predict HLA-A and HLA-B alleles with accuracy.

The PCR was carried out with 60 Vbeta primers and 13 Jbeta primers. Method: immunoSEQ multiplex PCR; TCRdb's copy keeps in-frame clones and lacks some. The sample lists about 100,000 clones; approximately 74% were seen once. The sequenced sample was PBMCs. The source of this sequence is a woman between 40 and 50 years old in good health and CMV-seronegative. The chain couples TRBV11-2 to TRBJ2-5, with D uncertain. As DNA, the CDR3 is TGTGCCAGCAGCTCCGAAGCTTCCCCCCAAGAGACCCAGTACTTC. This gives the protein CASSSEASPQETQYF.